The 9 T cell receptor beta chains listed next were all sequenced from one sample in a study of T cells in Graves' hyperthyroidism and ophthalmopathy. There were TCR beta CDR3 regions amplified from RNA transcripts. Using the HTBI primer set, a first-round RT-PCR was run on the TCR CDR3. Using its own MiXCR run on the multiplex PCR reads, TCRdb lists one record per CDR3 protein. The table shows over 150,000 distinct CDR3 sequences, with about 18% occurring only once. Input material: blood. Source of these receptors: a woman between 50 and 59 years old with Graves' hyperthyroidism.

This clonotype was recorded at least ten times. The chain links TRBV6-1 to TRBJ1-1; the D gene is possibly TRBD1 (6 bases). CDR3 length: 13 amino acids. V lost 5 bases, J lost 6 bases, and 13 bases lay in between. The V gene's germline CDR1 is MNHNS and CDR2 SASEGT. The CDR3 bases are TGTGCCAGCAGTTGGCCTGAGGGGGCTGAAGCTTTCTTT. Translated: CASSWPEGAEAFF.

This clonotype was seen at least ten times. V is TRBV6-1 and J is TRBJ1-6; TRBD1 matches 7 bases. The germline CDR1 and CDR2 sequences are MNHNS and SASEGT. V dropped 7 bases and J dropped 5; count of bases not matched to a gene: 11. The CDR3 runs 16 residues. The CDR3 DNA follows: TGTGCCAGCATCTACGGTGGGACAGTGCATAATTCACCCCTCCACTTT. It codes for CASIYGGTVHNSPLHF.

Ten or more counts support this clonotype. The J gene is TRBJ2-5, the V gene TRBV24-1, with 10 bases matching TRBD2. CDR3 length: 16 residues. The germline V gene encodes CDR1 KGHDR and CDR2 SFDVKD. The junction had 4 bases not matched to a gene; V was cut back by 3 bases and J by 1 base. The CDR3 sequence: CATSDISGGVQETQYF. The DNA of the CDR3 is TGTGCCACCAGTGATATCAGCGGGGGGGTCCAAGAGACCCAGTACTTC.

In this sample, this clonotype turned up a few times. The CDR3 loop is CASSQGLNTDTQYF. The CDR3 nucleotides read TGTGCCAGCAGCCAGGGACTCAACACAGATACGCAGTATTTT. This chain uses TRBV11-2 with TRBJ2-3; D perhaps matches TRBD2 (6 bases). The CDR3 is 14 residues long. In germline, CDR1 is SGHAT, CDR2 FQNNGV. Trimming took off 5 bases at V and 2 bases at J, with 11 bases between the two ends.

This clonotype was picked up a small number of times. For the CDR3, the DNA is TGTGCCAGCAGTTACTCAGCAGGGGAGGCCACCGGGGAGCTGTTTTTT. Protein product: CASSYSAGEATGELFF. This chain links TRBV6-6 with TRBJ2-2; D might be TRBD1 or TRBD2, each matching 6 bases. Deletions cut 0 bases from V and 4 bases from J, with 12 bases between. There are 16 residues in the CDR3. Germline lookup yields CDR1 MNHNY and CDR2 SVGAGI (reference sequence).

The table lists this clonotype with many counts. The V and J genes are TRBV6-4 and TRBJ1-1; D might be TRBD1 (5 bases). The germline V gene encodes CDR1 MRHNA and CDR2 SNTAGT. The CDR3 consists of 15 residues. Trimming cost V 6 bases and J 0 bases, with 14 bases left between them. CDR3 DNA: TGTGCCAGCAGGGCAAGAGGGGCCATGAACACTGAAGCTTTCTTT. It translates to CASRARGAMNTEAFF.

This clonotype was counted between two and nine times. CDR3 nucleotide sequence: TGTGCCAGCAGCCGACAGAATGGCTACACCTTC. Translating it yields CASSRQNGYTF. The rearrangement joins TRBV3-1 to TRBJ1-2; weak D call: TRBD1 (5 bases). CDR3 length: 11 residues. Between the trimmed V and J ends, which lost 4 bases and 6 bases, there was a span of 6 bases. The germline CDR1 and CDR2 sequences are LGHDT and YNNKEL (reference sequence).

Many counts were recorded for this clonotype. CDR3 protein: CASSLGFGTEAFF. CDR3 bases: TGTGCCAGCAGCCTAGGGTTCGGCACTGAAGCTTTCTTT. The chain links TRBV14 to TRBJ1-1; D gene unclear. CDR1 and CDR2 from the germline V gene are SGHDN and FVKESK. The CDR3 has 13 residues. Between the trimmed V and J ends, which lost 4 bases and 4 bases, there was a span of 10 bases.

This clonotype was counted at least ten times. This chain uses TRBV28 with TRBJ1-6; D gene uncertain. The germline V gene has CDR1 MDHEN and CDR2 SYDVKM. The germline V and J ends were trimmed by 3 bases and 11 bases, with 17 bases remaining between them. This CDR3 region has 15 residues. The CDR3 region is CASSFPRGQVAPLHF. The CDR3 DNA is TGTGCCAGCAGTTTCCCTCGGGGTCAGGTGGCACCCCTCCACTTT.